Included here is one T cell receptor (beta chain) sequence, with context. Some clones are missing from TCRdb's copy, which holds only in-frame ones; the method was immunoSEQ multiplex PCR. The sample carries 100,000 to 150,000 clones, around 86% recorded once. CDR1 is MDHEN, CDR2 SYDVKM, per germline. This CDR3 is built from 14 residues. The V end lost 3 bases, the J end lost 8 bases, and 13 bases lay between the germline ends. The sample is drawn from a study of blood T cell repertoires in COVID-19. The TCR originated in a man between 60 and 75 years old with acute or convalescent COVID-19. Source material: peripheral blood. The chain uses TRBV28 and TRBJ1-4; a weak D match, TRBD1 (5 bases). The CDR3 DNA is TGTGCCAGCAGTTTTCTAGGGGCAGGAGAAAAACTGTTTTTT. Translation gives CASSFLGAGEKLFF.